The present T cell receptor (beta chain) was sequenced within a study of human T cells and chemical hapten exposure. In the study overall: The upper back received 0.01% DPC by patch testing, with results read at 6 days.

In TCRdb, the RACE reads were re-called with MiXCR into one record per CDR3 protein. Seen here are roughly 180,000 distinct CDR3 sequences, about 20% observed once, and the top ten hold approximately 6.7%. This clonotype was detected a few times. No antigen is known for it. General study findings and limits: A positive correlation with patch test score was found for PT1 expanded TCR counts.

The time point was: patch test 1, 2 weeks after DPC sensitization. Indicated treatment: therapeutic diphenylcyclopropenone sensitization with weekly scalp DPC. The clonotype was recovered from a woman in her forties or fifties with alopecia areata. Some clones in this sample may be carry-over from other donors' samples. Sequenced material: whole blood, taken in connection with sensitization to the hapten diphenylcyclopropenone (DPC).

DNA for the CDR3: TGTGCCAGCAGCCCCGATTGGACTAGCGGGAGGGCCGATGAGCAGTTCTTC. Its translation is CASSPDWTSGRADEQFF. The V gene is TRBV7-2, the J gene TRBJ2-1, with TRBD2 matching 15 bases. The CDR3 has 17 residues. Germline CDR1 reads SGHTA; CDR2 reads FQGNSA. V trimming: 5 bases; J trimming: 8 bases; junction bases outside the gene matches: 10.